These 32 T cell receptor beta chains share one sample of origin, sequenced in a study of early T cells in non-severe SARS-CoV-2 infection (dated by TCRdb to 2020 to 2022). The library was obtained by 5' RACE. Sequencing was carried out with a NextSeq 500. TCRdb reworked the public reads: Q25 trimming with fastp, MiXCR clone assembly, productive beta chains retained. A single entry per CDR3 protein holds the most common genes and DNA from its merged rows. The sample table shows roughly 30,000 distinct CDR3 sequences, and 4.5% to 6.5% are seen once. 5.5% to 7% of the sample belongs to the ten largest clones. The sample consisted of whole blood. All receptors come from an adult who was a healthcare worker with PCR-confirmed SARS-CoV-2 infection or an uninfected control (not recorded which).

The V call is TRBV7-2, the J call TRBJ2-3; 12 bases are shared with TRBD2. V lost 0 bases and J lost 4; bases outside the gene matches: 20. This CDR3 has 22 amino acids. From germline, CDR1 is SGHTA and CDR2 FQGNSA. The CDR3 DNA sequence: TGTGCCAGCAGCTTAGCGCCATTGGCTAGCGGGAGGGCCCGCTTATGGGCAGATACGCAGTATTTT. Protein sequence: CASSLAPLASGRARLWADTQYF. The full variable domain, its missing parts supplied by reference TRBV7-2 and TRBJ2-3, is GAGVSQSPSNKVTEKGKDVELRCDPISGHTALYWYRQSLGQGLEFLIYFQGNSAPDKSGLPSDRFSAERTGGSVSTLTIQRTQQEDSAVYLCASSLAPLASGRARLWADTQYFGPGTRLTVL.

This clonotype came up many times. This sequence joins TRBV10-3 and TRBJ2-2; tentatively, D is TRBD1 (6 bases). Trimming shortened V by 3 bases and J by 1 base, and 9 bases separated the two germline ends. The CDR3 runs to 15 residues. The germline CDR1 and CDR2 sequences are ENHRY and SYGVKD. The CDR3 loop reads CAISESQGNTGELFF. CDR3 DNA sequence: TGTGCCATCAGTGAATCACAGGGGAACACCGGGGAGCTGTTTTTT.

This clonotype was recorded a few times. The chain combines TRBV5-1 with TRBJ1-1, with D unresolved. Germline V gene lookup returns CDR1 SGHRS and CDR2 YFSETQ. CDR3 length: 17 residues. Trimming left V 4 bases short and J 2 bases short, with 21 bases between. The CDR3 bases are TGCGCCAGCAGCCTGGAAGGATTAGGGCGGCCAAACACTGAAGCTTTCTTT. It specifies CASSLEGLGRPNTEAFF.

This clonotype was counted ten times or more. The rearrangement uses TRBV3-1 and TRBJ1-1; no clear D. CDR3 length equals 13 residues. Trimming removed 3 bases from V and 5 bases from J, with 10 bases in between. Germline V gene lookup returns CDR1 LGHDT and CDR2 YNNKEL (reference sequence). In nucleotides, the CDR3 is TGTGCCAGCAGCCATCATAGTCGTACTGAAGCTTTCTTT. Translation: CASSHHSRTEAFF.

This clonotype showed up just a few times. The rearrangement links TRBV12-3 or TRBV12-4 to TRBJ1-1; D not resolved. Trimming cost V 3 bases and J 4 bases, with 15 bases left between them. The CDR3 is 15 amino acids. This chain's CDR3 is CASSFARRPGTEAFF. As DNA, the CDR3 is TGTGCCAGCAGTTTTGCCCGTCGTCCGGGCACTGAAGCTTTCTTT.

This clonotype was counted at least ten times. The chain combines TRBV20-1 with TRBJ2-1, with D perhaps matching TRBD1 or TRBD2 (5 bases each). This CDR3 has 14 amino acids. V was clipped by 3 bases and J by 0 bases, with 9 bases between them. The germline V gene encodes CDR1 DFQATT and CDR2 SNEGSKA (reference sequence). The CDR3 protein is CSASGASSYNEQFF. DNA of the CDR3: TGCAGTGCTAGCGGGGCAAGCTCCTACAATGAGCAGTTCTTC.

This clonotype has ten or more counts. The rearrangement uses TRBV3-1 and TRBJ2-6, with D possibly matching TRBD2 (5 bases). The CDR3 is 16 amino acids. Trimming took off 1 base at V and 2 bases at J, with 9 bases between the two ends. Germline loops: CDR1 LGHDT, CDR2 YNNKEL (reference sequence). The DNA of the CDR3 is TGTGCCAGCAGCCAAGTCGGAGGTCCTGGGGCCAACGTCCTGACTTTC. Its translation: CASSQVGGPGANVLTF.

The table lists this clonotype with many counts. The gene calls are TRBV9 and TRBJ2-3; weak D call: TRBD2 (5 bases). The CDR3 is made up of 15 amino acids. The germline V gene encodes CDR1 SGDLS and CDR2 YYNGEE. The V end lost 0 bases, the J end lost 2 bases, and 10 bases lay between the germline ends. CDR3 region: CASSVGGSYTDTQYF. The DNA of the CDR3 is TGTGCCAGCAGCGTAGGAGGGTCCTACACAGATACGCAGTATTTT.

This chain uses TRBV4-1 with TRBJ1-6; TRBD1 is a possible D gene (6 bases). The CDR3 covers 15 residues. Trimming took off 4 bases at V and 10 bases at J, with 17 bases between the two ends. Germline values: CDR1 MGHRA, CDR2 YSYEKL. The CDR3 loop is CASSRGTPRGSPLHF. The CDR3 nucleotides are TGCGCCAGCAGCCGAGGGACACCTCGAGGCTCACCCCTCCACTTT.

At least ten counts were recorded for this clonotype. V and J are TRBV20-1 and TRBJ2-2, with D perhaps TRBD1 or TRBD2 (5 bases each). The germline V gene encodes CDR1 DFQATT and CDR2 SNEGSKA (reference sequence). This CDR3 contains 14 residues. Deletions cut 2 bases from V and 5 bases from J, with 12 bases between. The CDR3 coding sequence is TGCAGTGCTAGACGGGGACGGGGTACCGGGGAGCTGTTTTTT. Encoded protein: CSARRGRGTGELFF.

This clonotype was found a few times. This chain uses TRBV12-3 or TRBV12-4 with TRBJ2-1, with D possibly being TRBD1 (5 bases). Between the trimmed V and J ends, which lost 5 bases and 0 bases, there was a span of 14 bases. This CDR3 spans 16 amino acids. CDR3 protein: CASSHLQGGSYNEQFF. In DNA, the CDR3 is TGTGCCAGCAGTCACCTCCAGGGTGGCTCCTACAATGAGCAGTTCTTC.

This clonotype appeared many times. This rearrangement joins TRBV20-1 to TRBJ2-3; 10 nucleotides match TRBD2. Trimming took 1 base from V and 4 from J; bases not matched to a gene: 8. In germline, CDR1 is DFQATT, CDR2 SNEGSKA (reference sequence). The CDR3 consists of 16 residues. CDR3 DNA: TGCAGTGCTAGAGGGCTAGCGGGAGCGGGGGCAGATACGCAGTATTTT. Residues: CSARGLAGAGADTQYF.

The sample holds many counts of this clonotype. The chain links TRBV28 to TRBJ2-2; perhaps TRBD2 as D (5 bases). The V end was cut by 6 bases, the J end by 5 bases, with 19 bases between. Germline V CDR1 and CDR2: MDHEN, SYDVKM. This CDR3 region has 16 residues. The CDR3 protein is CASSSAGILGTGELFF. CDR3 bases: TGTGCCAGCAGCTCTGCCGGGATCCTCGGTACCGGGGAGCTGTTTTTT.

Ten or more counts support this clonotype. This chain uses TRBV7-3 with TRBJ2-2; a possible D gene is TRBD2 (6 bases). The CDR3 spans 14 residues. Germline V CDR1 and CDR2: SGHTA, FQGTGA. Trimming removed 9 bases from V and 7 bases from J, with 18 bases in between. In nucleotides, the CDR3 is TGTGCCAGTACGGGAGAAAATCTAGGCGGGGAGCTGTTTTTT. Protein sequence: CASTGENLGGELFF.

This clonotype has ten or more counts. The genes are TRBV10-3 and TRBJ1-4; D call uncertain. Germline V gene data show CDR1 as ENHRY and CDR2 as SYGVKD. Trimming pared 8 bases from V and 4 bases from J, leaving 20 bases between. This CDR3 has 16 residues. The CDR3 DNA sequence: TGTGCCATCGCCCTCCCAAGGAAAGCGGATAATGAAAAACTGTTTTTT. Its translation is CAIALPRKADNEKLFF.

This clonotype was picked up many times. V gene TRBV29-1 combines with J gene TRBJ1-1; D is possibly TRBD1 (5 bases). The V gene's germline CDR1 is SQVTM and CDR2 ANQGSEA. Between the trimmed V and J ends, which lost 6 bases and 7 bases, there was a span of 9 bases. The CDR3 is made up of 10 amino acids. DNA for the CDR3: TGCAGCGTGCAGGGATTTGAAGCTTTCTTT. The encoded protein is CSVQGFEAFF.

DNA of the CDR3: TGTGCCAGCTCGGGGGCGGAGGATTCACCCCTCCACTTT. Amino acids: CASSGAEDSPLHF. The genes are TRBV18 and TRBJ1-6; a possible D gene is TRBD1 (6 bases). V was trimmed by 6 bases and J by 8 bases, leaving 11 bases between them. This CDR3 has 13 residues. Germline CDR1 KGHSH, CDR2 LQKENI.

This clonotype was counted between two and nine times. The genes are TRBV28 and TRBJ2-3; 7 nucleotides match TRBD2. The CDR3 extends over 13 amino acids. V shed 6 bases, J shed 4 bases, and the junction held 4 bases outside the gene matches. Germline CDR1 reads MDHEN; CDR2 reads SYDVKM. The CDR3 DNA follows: TGTGCCAGCAGGACCGGGAGGCCAGATACGCAGTATTTT. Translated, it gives CASRTGRPDTQYF.

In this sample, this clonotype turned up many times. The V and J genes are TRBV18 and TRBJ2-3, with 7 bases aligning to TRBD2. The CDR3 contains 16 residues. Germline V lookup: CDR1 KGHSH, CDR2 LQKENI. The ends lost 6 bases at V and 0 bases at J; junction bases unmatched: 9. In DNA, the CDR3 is TGTGCCAGCTCTCCTCGACTAGCAGCTAGCACAGATACGCAGTATTTT. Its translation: CASSPRLAASTDTQYF.

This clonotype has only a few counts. The CDR3 loop is CSARQGNTGELFF. CDR3 DNA: TGCAGTGCTAGACAGGGGAACACCGGGGAGCTGTTTTTT. The chain is built from TRBV20-1 and TRBJ2-2, with D possibly being TRBD1 (5 bases). CDR1 and CDR2 (germline): DFQATT, SNEGSKA (reference sequence). This CDR3 comprises 13 residues. Trimming removed 2 bases from V and 1 base from J, with 5 bases in between.

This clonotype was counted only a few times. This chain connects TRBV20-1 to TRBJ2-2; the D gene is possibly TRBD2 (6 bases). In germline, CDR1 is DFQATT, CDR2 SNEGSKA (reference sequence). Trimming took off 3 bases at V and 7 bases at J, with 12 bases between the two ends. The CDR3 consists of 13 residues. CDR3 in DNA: TGCAGTGCTAGGCCGGGAGCGAACGGGGAGCTGTTTTTT. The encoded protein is CSARPGANGELFF.

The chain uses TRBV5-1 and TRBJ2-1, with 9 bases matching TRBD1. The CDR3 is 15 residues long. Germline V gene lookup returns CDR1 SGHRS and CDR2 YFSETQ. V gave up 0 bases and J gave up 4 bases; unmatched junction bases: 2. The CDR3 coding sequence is TGCGCCAGCAGCTTGGCCGGGACAGGGTACAATGAGCAGTTCTTC. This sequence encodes CASSLAGTGYNEQFF.

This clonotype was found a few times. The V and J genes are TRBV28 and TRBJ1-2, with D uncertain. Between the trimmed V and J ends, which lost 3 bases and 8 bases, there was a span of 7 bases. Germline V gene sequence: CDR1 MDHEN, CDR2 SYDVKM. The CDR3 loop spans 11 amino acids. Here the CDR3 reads CASSFLSGYTF. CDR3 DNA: TGTGCCAGCAGTTTTCTTTCCGGCTACACCTTC.

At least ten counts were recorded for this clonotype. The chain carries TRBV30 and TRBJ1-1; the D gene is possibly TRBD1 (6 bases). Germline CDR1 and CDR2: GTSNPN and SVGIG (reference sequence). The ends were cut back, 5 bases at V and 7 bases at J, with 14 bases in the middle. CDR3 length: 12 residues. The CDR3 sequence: CAWSGQGGEAFF. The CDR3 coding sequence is TGTGCCTGGTCGGGACAAGGGGGTGAAGCTTTCTTT.

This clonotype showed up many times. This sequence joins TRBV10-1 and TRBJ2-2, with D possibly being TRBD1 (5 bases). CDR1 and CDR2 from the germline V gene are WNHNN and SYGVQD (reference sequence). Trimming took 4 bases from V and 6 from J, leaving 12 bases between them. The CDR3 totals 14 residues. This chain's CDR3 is CASSALGRAGELFF. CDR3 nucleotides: TGCGCCAGCAGTGCGCTCGGCAGGGCCGGGGAGCTGTTTTTT.

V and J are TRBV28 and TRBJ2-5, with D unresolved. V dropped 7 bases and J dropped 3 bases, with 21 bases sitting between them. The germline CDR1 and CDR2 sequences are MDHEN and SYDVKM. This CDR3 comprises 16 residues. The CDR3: CASMPLVIGTEETQYF. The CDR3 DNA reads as TGTGCCAGCATGCCCCTTGTGATTGGTACCGAAGAGACCCAGTACTTC.

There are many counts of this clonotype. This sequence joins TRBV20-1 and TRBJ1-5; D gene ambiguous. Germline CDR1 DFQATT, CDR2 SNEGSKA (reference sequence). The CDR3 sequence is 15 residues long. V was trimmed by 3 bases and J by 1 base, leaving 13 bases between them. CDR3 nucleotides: TGCAGTGCTAGTTTTGGGCAGTTAAGCAATCAGCCCCAGCATTTT. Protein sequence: CSASFGQLSNQPQHF.

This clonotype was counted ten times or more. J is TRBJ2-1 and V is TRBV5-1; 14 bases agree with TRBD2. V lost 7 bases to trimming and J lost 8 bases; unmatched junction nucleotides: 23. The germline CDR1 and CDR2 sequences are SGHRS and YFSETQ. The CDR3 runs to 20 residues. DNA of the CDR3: TGCGCCAGCGGAGTCCCCTCTAGACCCGGGACTAGCGGGAGTGTCGATGAGCAGTTCTTC. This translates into CASGVPSRPGTSGSVDEQFF.

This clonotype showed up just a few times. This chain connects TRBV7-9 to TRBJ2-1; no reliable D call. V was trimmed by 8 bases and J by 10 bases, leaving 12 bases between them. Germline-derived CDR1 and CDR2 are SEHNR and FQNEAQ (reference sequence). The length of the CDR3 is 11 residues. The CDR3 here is CASRLDREQFF. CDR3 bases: TGTGCCAGCCGCCTGGACCGGGAGCAGTTCTTC.

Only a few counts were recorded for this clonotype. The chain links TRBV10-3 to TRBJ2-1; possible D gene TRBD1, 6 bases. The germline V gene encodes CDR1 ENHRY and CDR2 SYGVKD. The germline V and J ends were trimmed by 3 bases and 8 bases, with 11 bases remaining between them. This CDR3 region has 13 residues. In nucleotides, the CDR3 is TGTGCCATCAGTGACCTACAGGGCGATGAGCAGTTCTTC. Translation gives CAISDLQGDEQFF.

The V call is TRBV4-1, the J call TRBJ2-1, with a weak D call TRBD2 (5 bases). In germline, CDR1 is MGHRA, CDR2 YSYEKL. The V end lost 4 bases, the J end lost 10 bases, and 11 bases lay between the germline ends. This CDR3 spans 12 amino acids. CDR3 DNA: TGCGCCAGCAGCCCTGTTGGAGGCGAGCAGTTCTTC. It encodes CASSPVGGEQFF.

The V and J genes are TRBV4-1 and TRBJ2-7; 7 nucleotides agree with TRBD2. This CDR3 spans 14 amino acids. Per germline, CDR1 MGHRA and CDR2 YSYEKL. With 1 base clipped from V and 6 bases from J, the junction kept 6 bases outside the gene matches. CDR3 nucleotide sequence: TGCGCCAGCAGCCAAGTGCAGGGAGGGATCGAGCAGTACTTC. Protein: CASSQVQGGIEQYF.